This T cell receptor (beta chain) was identified in a study of control samples from healthy donors and cancer patients. V lost 4 bases, J lost 2 bases, and 9 bases lay in between. The length of the CDR3 is 14 residues. From germline, CDR1 is SNHLY and CDR2 FYNNEI. Some clones are missing from TCRdb's copy, which holds only in-frame ones; the method was immunoSEQ multiplex PCR. The data hold about 160,000 clones, with just under 95% observed a single time. The sequence was obtained from a woman aged 55-75 years in good health. Material: blood. The rearrangement links TRBV2 to TRBJ1-5; tentative D call: TRBD1 (5 bases). Written as DNA, the CDR3 is TGTGCCAGCAGTGTGGGGGGTCGCAATCAGCCCCAGCATTTT. Its protein product is CASSVGGRNQPQHF.